The present T cell receptor (beta chain) was sequenced within a study of cytomegalovirus exposure and HLA in healthy donors. Study-wide results and caveats: Rare TCR sequences predominated, though certain public TCRs were found in many donors. In an earlier analysis, productive rearrangement rates for most beta V segments clustered near 87% or 30%. TCR beta chain V- and J-gene trimming was linked, in a later analysis, to a missense variant in DCLRE1C. The CMV antigen specificity of a few CMV-associated chains was confirmed through in vitro analysis.

This clone was observed a single time. Its antigen is still unknown. With 60 Vbeta and 13 Jbeta primers, the PCR was carried out. Measured with immunoSEQ multiplex PCR; TCRdb has only the in-frame clones, and not every one. The sample consists of approximately 150,000 clones, roughly 68% of them appearing once. The germline gives CDR1 SGHRS, CDR2 YFSETQ. This CDR3 has 15 amino acids. After removal of 0 bases from V and 2 bases from J, the junction contained 4 bases not matched to a gene. The specimen was PBMCs. The chain links TRBV5-1 to TRBJ2-5; 7 nucleotides align to TRBD2. The receptor was isolated from a man aged 25-40 years in good health and CMV-seropositive. CDR3 region: CASSLASGLQETQYF. CDR3 DNA: TGCGCCAGCAGCTTGGCTAGCGGTCTTCAAGAGACCCAGTACTTC.